The clone carrying this TCR beta chain came up a few times. This sample is part of a study of T-cell reconstitution after alpha-beta-depleted transplantation in children. Construction of the TCRbeta library involved unique molecular identifiers. TCRdb reprocessed the PCR reads with MiXCR, giving one entry per CDR3 protein. The sample shows 500,000 or so distinct CDR3 sequences, approximately 30% of them seen only once. V gave up 3 bases and J gave up 6 bases; unmatched junction bases: 5. Germline values: CDR1 MNHEY, CDR2 SMNVEV (reference sequence). This CDR3 contains 15 residues. This specimen consisted of PBMCs from the stem cell graft donor, obtained from the stem cell graft. The receptor was derived from a human donor who donated a stem cell graft to a child with aplastic anemia. The chain links TRBV27 to TRBJ2-1; 10 bases match TRBD1. In DNA form, the CDR3 reads TGTGCCAGCAGTTTTCGACAGGGGGCCATCAATGAGCAGTTCTTC. It yields the protein CASSFRQGAINEQFF.